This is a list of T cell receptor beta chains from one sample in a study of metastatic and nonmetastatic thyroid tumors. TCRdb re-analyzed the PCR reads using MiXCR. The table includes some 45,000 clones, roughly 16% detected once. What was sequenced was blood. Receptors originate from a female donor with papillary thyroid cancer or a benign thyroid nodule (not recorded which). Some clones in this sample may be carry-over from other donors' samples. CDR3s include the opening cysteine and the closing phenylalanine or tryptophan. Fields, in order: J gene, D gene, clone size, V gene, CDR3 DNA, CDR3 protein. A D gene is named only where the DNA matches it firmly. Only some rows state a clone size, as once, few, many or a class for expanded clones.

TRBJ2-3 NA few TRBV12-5 TGCGCTAGTGGCCCCTGCGTAGGGGTTCCCTCCACAGATACGCAGTATTTT CASGPCVGVPSTDTQYF
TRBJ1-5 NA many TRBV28 TGTGCGAGCAGGGGACTAGGAGGCAATCAGCCCCAGCATTTT CASRGLGGNQPQHF
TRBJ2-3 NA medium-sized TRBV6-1 TGTGCCAGCAGTGAGGGTACCACAGATACGCAGTATTTT CASSEGTTDTQYF
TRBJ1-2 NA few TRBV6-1 TGTGCCAGCAGTTCCCGACAAGGTATGGACTATGGCTACACATTC CASSSRQGMDYGYTF
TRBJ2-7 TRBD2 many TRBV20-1 TGCAGTGCTACTCCCCTGGCGGGAGGTACCTACGAGCAGTACTTC CSATPLAGGTYEQYF
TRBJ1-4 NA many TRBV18 TGTGCCAGCTCACCGTTGGGGGGGAATGAAAAACTGTTTTTT CASSPLGGNEKLFF
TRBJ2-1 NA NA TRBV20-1 TGCAGTGCTAATAAACAGAGTGCGTTCTTC CSANKQSAFF
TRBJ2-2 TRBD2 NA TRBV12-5 TGTGCTAGTGGGTCTCGGGAGGGCGACGGGGAGCTGTTTTTT CASGSREGDGELFF
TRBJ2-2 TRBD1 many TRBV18 TGTGCCAGCTCACCAGGACAGGCGAACACCGGGGAGCTGTTTTTT CASSPGQANTGELFF
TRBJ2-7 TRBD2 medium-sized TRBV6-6 TGTGCCAGCAGTTACGGACGGGAGGTGGGGGAGCAGTACTTC CASSYGREVGEQYF
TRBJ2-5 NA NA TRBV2 TGTGCCAGCCAGGGCACCGGGACCCAGTACTTC CASQGTGTQYF
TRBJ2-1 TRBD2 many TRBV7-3 TGTGCCAGCAGCTTAGCGGGAGGGCCACGGGATGAGCAGTTCTTC CASSLAGGPRDEQFF
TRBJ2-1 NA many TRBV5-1 TGCGCCAGCAGCTACTATGGTGACGCCAATGAGCAGTTCTTC CASSYYGDANEQFF
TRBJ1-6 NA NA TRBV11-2 TGTGCCAGCAGCTTAGGGACAGCCTTCAATTCACCCCTCCACTTT CASSLGTAFNSPLHF
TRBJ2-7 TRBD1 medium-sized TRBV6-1 TGTGCCAGCAGCCCCGACAGGGCACGGCAGTACTTC CASSPDRARQYF
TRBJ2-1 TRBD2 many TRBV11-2 TGTGCCAGCAGCTTAGAGGGACTAGCGGGAGGCGGAGATGAGCAGTTCTTC CASSLEGLAGGGDEQFF
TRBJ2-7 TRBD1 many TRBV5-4 TGTGCCAGCAGCTCCGGACAGGGAGCTGATCACGAGCAGTACTTC CASSSGQGADHEQYF
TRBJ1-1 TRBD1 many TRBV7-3 TGTGCCAGCAGCCTAGGGACAGCTGGCGGAGAAGCTTTCTTT CASSLGTAGGEAFF
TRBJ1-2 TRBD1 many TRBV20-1 TGCAGTGCCGACTCCCGGACAGGGGAGAGAAACTATGGCTACACCTTC CSADSRTGERNYGYTF
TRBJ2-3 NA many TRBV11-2 TGTGCCAGCCGGGATAGCGCGGCAGATACGCAGTATTTT CASRDSAADTQYF
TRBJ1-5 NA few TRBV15 TGTGCCACCAGCGGAAGCGACGGGACAAATCAGCCCCAGCATTTT CATSGSDGTNQPQHF
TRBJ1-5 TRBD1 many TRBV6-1 TGTGCCAGCAGTGAAAGAACAGGGGTCAATCAGCCCCAGCATTTT CASSERTGVNQPQHF
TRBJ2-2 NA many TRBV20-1 TGCAGTGCTATGCCGGGGCGGTCTCTCACCGGGGAGCTGTTTTTT CSAMPGRSLTGELFF
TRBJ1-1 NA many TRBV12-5 TGTGCTAGTGGTTTGGTCCCCAACATGAACACTGAAGCTTTCTTT CASGLVPNMNTEAFF
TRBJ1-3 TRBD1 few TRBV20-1 TGCAGTGCTAGAGTGACAGGGTTTGGAAACACCATATATTTT CSARVTGFGNTIYF
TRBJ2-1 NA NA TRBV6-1 TGTGCCAGCAGAGTTCCTGGGTTCTCCTACAATGAGCAGTTCTTC CASRVPGFSYNEQFF
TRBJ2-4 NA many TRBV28 TGTGCCAGCAGTTTACGCCTAGCCAAAAACATTCAGTACTTC CASSLRLAKNIQYF
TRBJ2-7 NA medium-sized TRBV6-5 TGTGCCAGCAGTTACTTTGGGGACGTGGAGCAGTACTTC CASSYFGDVEQYF
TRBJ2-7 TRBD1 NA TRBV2 TGTGCCAGCGACAGGGATTTTAACGAGCAGTACTTC CASDRDFNEQYF
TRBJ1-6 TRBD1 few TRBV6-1 TGTGCCAGCCGAGGGACAGGGTCATGGCTAGCTAATTCGCCCCTCCACTTT CASRGTGSWLANSPLHF
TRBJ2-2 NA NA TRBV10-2 TGCGCCAGCAGTACTATCGGAGGAGGGACCGGGGAGCTGTTTTTT CASSTIGGGTGELFF
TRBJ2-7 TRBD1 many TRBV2 TGTGCCAGCAGTCGGGACAGGGACGAGCAGTACTTC CASSRDRDEQYF
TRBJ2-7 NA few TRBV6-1 TGTGCCAGCAAACGGGGGTCCAAAGACGAGCAGTACTTC CASKRGSKDEQYF
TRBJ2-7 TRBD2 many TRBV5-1 TGCGCCAGCAGCACTGGGACTAGCGGGATCTACGAGCAGTACTTC CASSTGTSGIYEQYF
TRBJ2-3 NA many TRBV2 TGTGCCAGCAAACTTAGCGCAGATACGCAGTATTTT CASKLSADTQYF
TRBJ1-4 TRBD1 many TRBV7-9 TGTGCCAGCAGCTTAGGATTCAGGGGGACTAATGAAAAACTGTTTTTT CASSLGFRGTNEKLFF
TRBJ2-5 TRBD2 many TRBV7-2 TGTGCCAGCAGCTTACGGGTACTAGCGGGAGGAGGGGAGACCCAGTACTTC CASSLRVLAGGGETQYF
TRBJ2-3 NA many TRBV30 TGTGCCCGATTAGCGGAATATGCAGATACGCAGTATTTT CARLAEYADTQYF
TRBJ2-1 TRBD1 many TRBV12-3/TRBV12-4 TGTGCCAGCACTTGGGGGACAGGGGCCTACAATGAGCAGTTCTTC CASTWGTGAYNEQFF
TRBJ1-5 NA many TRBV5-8 TGTGCCAGCAGTCAAACTTACCCCCAGCCCCAGCATTTT CASSQTYPQPQHF
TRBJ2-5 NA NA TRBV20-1 TGCAGTGCTCAACTCGACGAGGGGCAAGATACCCAGTACTTC CSAQLDEGQDTQYF
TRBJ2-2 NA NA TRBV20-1 TGCAGTGCTAGAGATCGGGGGAACACCGGGGAGCTGTTTTTT CSARDRGNTGELFF
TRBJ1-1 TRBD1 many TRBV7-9 TGTGCCAGCAGCTATGGGAGGGGGCTCGAAGAAGCTTTCTTT CASSYGRGLEEAFF
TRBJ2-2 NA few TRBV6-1 TGTGCCAGCAGTGAGGGGTTCGGGGGCACCGGGGAGCTGTTTTTT CASSEGFGGTGELFF
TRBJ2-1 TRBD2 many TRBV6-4 TGTGCCAGCAGTGCTGGTAGCGGGAGAGGTGAGCAGTTCTTC CASSAGSGRGEQFF
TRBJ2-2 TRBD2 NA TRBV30 TGTGCCTGGAGTGTAGCGGGAGCCAACACCGGGGAGCTGTTTTTT CAWSVAGANTGELFF
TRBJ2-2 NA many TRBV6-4 TGTGCCAGCAGTGATACGGAGTGGGTCGGGGAGCTGTTTTTT CASSDTEWVGELFF
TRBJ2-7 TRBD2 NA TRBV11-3 TGTGCCAGCAGCTTAGACCTAGCGGGACTCGAGCAGTACTTC CASSLDLAGLEQYF
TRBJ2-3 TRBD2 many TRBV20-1 TGCAGTGCCGATTCCGGGACTATTAGCACAGATACGCAGTATTTT CSADSGTISTDTQYF
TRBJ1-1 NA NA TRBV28 TGTGCCAGCAGTTCCGGGAGGACTGAAGCTTTCTTT CASSSGRTEAFF